This passage covers 2 T cell receptor beta chains from one sample sequenced in a study of blood T cell repertoires in COVID-19. Using immunoSEQ multiplex PCR, the repertoire was profiled, and TCRdb retains in-frame clones only, with some absent. There are about 420,000 clones in the sample; around 90% occur only once, and around 0.92% lies in the top ten. Sequenced input: peripheral blood. Every receptor here comes from a man between 18 and 35 years old with COVID-19, enrolled during active disease.

The genes are TRBV7-9 and TRBJ2-3; D remains ambiguous. The CDR3 length is 14 residues. The germline gives CDR1 SEHNR, CDR2 FQNEAQ (reference sequence). Trimming cost V 2 bases and J 0 bases, with 6 bases left between them. The CDR3 nucleotides are TGTGCCAGCAGCTTACTTCCCAGCACAGATACGCAGTATTTT. Translation: CASSLLPSTDTQYF.

This chain joins TRBV5-4 and TRBJ2-1; perhaps TRBD1 as D (5 bases). This CDR3 contains 13 residues. The germline V gene encodes CDR1 SGHNT and CDR2 YYREEE (reference sequence). Deletions cut 7 bases from V and 4 bases from J, with 12 bases between. CDR3 loop: CASRKDSYNEQFF. The CDR3 region has the DNA TGTGCCAGCCGGAAAGACAGTTACAATGAGCAGTTCTTC.